The clone carrying this T cell receptor beta chain was observed at least ten times. The CDR3 runs 19 residues. Trimming pared 0 bases from V and 1 base from J, leaving 16 bases between. Germline V gene sequence: CDR1 SGHTA, CDR2 FQGTGA. Patients underwent thyroid surgery, and none had received any treatment before it. MiXCR re-clonotyped the PCR reads for TCRdb. There are some 23,000 clones in the sample; roughly 9.7% occur only once, and 25% to 35% lies in the top ten. This specimen comes from a study of metastatic and nonmetastatic thyroid tumors. The chain carries TRBV7-3 and TRBJ2-6; D may correspond to TRBD1 or TRBD2 (5 bases each). The sample taken for sequencing was blood. This receptor was identified in a female donor with papillary thyroid cancer or a benign thyroid nodule (not recorded which). Some clones in this sample may be carry-over from other donors' samples. In nucleotides, the CDR3 is TGTGCCAGCAGCTTAACTTGGTGGGACGGCCAATCTGGGGCCAACGTCCTGACTTTC. Protein: CASSLTWWDGQSGANVLTF. Based on the CDR3 plus reference TRBV7-3 and TRBJ2-6, the full variable domain is GAGVSQTPSNKVTEKGKYVELRCDPISGHTALYWYRQSLGQGPEFLIYFQGTGAADDSGLPNDRFFAVRPEGSVSTLKIQRTERGDSAVYLCASSLTWWDGQSGANVLTFGAGSRLTVL.